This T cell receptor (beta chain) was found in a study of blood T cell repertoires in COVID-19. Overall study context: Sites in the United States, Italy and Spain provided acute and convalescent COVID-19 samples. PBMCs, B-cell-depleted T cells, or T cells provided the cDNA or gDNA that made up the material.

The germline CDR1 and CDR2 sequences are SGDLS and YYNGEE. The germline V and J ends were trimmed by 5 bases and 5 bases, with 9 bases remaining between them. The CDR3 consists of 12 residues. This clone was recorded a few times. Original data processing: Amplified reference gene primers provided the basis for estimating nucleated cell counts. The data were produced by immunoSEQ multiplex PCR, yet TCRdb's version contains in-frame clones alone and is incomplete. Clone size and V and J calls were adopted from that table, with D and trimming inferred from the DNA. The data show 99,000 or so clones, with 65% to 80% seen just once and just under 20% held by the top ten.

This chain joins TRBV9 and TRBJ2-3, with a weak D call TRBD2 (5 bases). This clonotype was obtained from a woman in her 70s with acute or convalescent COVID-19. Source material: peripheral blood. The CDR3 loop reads CASRGGGDTQYF. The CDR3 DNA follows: TGTGCCAGCAGGGGCGGAGGAGATACGCAGTATTTT.